This paragraph reports one T cell receptor (beta chain). Its antigen remains unidentified. TCRdb re-analysed the 5' RACE reads in MiXCR, keeping a single row per CDR3 protein. The data contain roughly 340,000 distinct CDR3 sequences, less than 25% of them singletons. The record originates from a study of T-cell memory formation after mild COVID-19. Findings and limits, study-wide: Still unconfirmed is whether the second-wave clones peaking on day 37 recognized SARS-CoV-2.

CDR1 is MGHRA, CDR2 YSYEKL, per germline. The length of the CDR3 is 17 residues. Trimming pared 0 bases from V and 0 bases from J, leaving 12 bases between. The sample was PBMCs or a T cell subset sorted from them (not recorded which). The chain is built from TRBV4-1 and TRBJ1-5, with a weak D call TRBD1 (5 bases). The sequence was obtained from a man younger than 30 who had mild COVID-19 (a few samples of this study predate the infection). Cell type and time point are not known. The CDR3 nucleotides are TGCGCCAGCAGCCAAGATTCCCACAGGACTAGCAATCAGCCCCAGCATTTT. Its protein is CASSQDSHRTSNQPQHF.